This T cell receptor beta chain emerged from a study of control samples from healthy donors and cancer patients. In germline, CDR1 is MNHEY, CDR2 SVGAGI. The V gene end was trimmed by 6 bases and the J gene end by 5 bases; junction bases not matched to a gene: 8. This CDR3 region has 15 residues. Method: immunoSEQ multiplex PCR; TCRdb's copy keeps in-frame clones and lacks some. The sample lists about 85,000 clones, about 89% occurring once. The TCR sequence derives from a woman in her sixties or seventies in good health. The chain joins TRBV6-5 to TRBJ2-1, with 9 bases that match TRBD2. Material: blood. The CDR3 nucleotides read TGTGCCAGCAGGACCCGCGGGGGGGCCCACAATGAGCAGTTCTTC. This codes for CASRTRGGAHNEQFF.